This T cell receptor (beta chain) was captured by sequencing in a study of lymphopenia after photon versus proton radiotherapy. Findings and limits, study-wide: Post-nadir TCR diversity decline inversely tracked overall survival among those who died. Relative stability marked proton patients; photon patients lost diversity and naive cells. Post-nadir diversity loss with photons came from oligoclonal expansion, particularly CD8+ Temra cells.

Worth noting for this clone: Antigen specificity is unknown.

The protocol was immunoSEQ multiplex PCR, while the TCRdb copy is restricted to in-frame clones and leaves out a portion. The sample includes around 4,200 clones, 60% to 70% of them seen just once. V lost 2 bases, J lost 2 bases, and 7 bases stayed unmatched. The V gene's germline CDR1 is SGHTA and CDR2 FQGTGA. There are 16 residues in the CDR3. The chain recombines TRBV7-3 with TRBJ2-3; 7 bases are a match to TRBD2. The TCR originated in an elderly man with esophageal cancer. The sequences come from peripheral blood, collected from a patient treated with proton-based radiotherapy. In nucleotides, the CDR3 is TGTGCCAGCAGCTTACGGCCAGCGGGGTCCACAGATACGCAGTATTTT. Its protein product is CASSLRPAGSTDTQYF.